The rows below give T cell receptor beta chains drawn from one sample of a study of cytomegalovirus exposure and HLA in healthy donors. Assay: immunoSEQ multiplex PCR; the TCRdb copy retains only in-frame clones and omits some. With around 45,000 clones in the sample, the ten largest clones hold approximately 1.8%. Material for sequencing was PBMCs. The receptors stem from a woman under 40 in good health and CMV-seronegative. CDR3s include the opening cysteine and the closing phenylalanine or tryptophan. D genes are given only for firm matches. The size field is filled for only some rows; it gives once, few, many or a size class.

>TRBJ2-7|-|TRBV5-1|-
CASSREYEQYF
TGCGCCAGCAGCCGGGAATACGAGCAGTACTTC
>TRBJ2-7|TRBD2|TRBV7-6|-
CASSLGPGRAYEQYF
TGTGCCAGCAGCTTAGGCCCAGGGAGGGCCTACGAGCAGTACTTC
>TRBJ1-3|TRBD1|TRBV30|-
CAWSSKTGGFGNTIYF
TGTGCCTGGAGCAGCAAGACAGGGGGCTTCGGAAACACCATATATTTT
>TRBJ1-2|-|TRBV30|-
CAWSVYDRPLYGYTF
TGTGCCTGGAGTGTATATGACAGACCCCTCTATGGCTACACCTTC
>TRBJ2-7|-|TRBV30|-
CAWSNGDEQYF
TGTGCCTGGAGTAACGGGGACGAGCAGTACTTC
>TRBJ1-1|-|TRBV11-2|-
CASSLRAGTEAFF
TGTGCCAGCAGCTTACGTGCGGGCACTGAAGCTTTCTTT
>TRBJ2-3|TRBD1|TRBV19|-
CASRNQLGTGENIPQYF
TGTGCCAGTAGAAATCAACTGGGGACAGGGGAAAATATCCCGCAGTATTTT
>TRBJ2-7|-|TRBV30|-
CACVGGLPKHTNSYEQYF
TGTGCCTGCGTGGGGGGACTTCCAAAACATACCAACTCCTACGAGCAGTACTTC
>TRBJ1-5|-|TRBV5-1|-
CASGGGGPLYSNQPQHF
TGCGCCAGCGGGGGCGGGGGGCCCCTCTATAGCAATCAGCCCCAGCATTTT
>TRBJ2-1|-|TRBV27|-
CASGGDSRGEQFF
TGTGCCAGCGGAGGAGACAGCAGGGGTGAGCAGTTCTTC
>TRBJ1-1|-|TRBV29-1|-
CSAERSRNTEDFF
TGCAGCGCTGAGAGGAGTCGGAACACTGAAGATTTCTTT
>TRBJ1-5|-|TRBV7-9|-
CASSLSLNQPQHF
TGTGCCAGCAGCTTATCTCTCAATCAGCCCCAGCATTTT
>TRBJ1-1|TRBD1|TRBV7-9|-
CASRRGTGPTNTEAFF
TGTGCCAGCAGGCGTGGGACAGGGCCTACGAACACTGAAGCTTTCTTT
>TRBJ1-4|-|TRBV30|-
CAWSVRAGATNEKLFF
TGTGCCTGGAGTGTAAGGGCGGGGGCAACTAATGAAAAACTGTTTTTT
>TRBJ2-1|-|TRBV30|-
CAWGRHIVNEQFF
TGTGCCTGGGGGAGACACATTGTCAATGAGCAGTTCTTC
>TRBJ2-5|-|TRBV5-4|medium-sized
CASGNTERGWGETQYF
TGTGCCAGCGGAAACACGGAGAGAGGGTGGGGTGAGACCCAGTACTTC
>TRBJ2-5|TRBD2|TRBV18|-
CASSPTLAGSQETQYF
TGTGCCAGCTCACCCACCCTAGCGGGATCTCAAGAGACCCAGTACTTC
>TRBJ2-2|TRBD1|TRBV5-1|-
CASSLGDRGLAGELFF
TGCGCCAGCAGCTTGGGGGACAGGGGGCTCGCCGGGGAGCTGTTTTTT
>TRBJ2-1|TRBD2|TRBV30|-
CAWSGTSRPNEQFF
TGTGCCTGGAGTGGGACTAGCAGGCCGAATGAGCAGTTCTTC
>TRBJ1-2|-|TRBV4-1|-
CASSHPGQGHTDGYTF
TGCGCCAGCAGCCATCCCGGGCAGGGCCATACGGATGGCTACACCTTC
>TRBJ1-1|-|TRBV19|-
CASTFRGMNTEAFF
TGTGCCAGTACCTTCAGGGGTATGAACACTGAAGCTTTCTTT
>TRBJ1-5|TRBD1|TRBV19|-
CASGDRGWGQPQHF
TGTGCCAGTGGGGACAGGGGTTGGGGTCAGCCCCAGCATTTT
>TRBJ2-2|TRBD2|TRBV14|-
CASSSTTSGRYTGELFF
TGTGCCAGCAGCTCAACAACTAGCGGGAGGTACACCGGGGAGCTGTTTTTT
>TRBJ2-1|TRBD2|TRBV9|-
CASSPSSLAGGLNEQFF
TGTGCCAGCAGCCCCTCCTCCTTAGCGGGAGGTCTCAATGAGCAGTTCTTC
>TRBJ2-7|-|TRBV2|-
CASSEGWGEAREQYF
TGTGCCAGCAGTGAAGGATGGGGCGAGGCGAGGGAGCAGTACTTC
>TRBJ2-7|-|TRBV28|-
CASSLGATGQYF
TGTGCCAGCAGTTTAGGTGCTACGGGGCAGTACTTC
>TRBJ2-1|-|TRBV6-5|-
CASSYGLPVNEQFF
TGTGCCAGCAGTTACGGACTCCCAGTCAATGAGCAGTTCTTC
>TRBJ2-1|-|TRBV6-4|-
CASSDSEDWEFF
TGTGCCAGCAGTGACTCTGAGGACTGGGAGTTCTTC
>TRBJ2-3|-|TRBV5-1|-
CASSSKGADTQYF
TGCGCCAGCAGCTCGAAGGGAGCGGATACGCAGTATTTT
>TRBJ1-1|-|TRBV30|-
CAWSDTGFPEAFF
TGTGCCTGGAGTGACACAGGTTTCCCTGAAGCTTTCTTT
>TRBJ2-7|-|TRBV28|-
CASNLRQSYEQYF
TGTGCCAGCAACCTTAGACAGAGCTACGAGCAGTACTTC
>TRBJ2-7|TRBD2|TRBV7-2|-
CASSSRTSGSKEQYF
TGTGCCAGCAGCTCCAGGACTAGCGGGAGTAAAGAGCAGTACTTC
>TRBJ1-3|-|TRBV7-9|-
CASSARDLRGTIYF
TGTGCCAGCAGCGCCCGGGACTTACGGGGCACCATATATTTT
>TRBJ2-7|TRBD1|TRBV2|-
CASSDRDSPIHEQYF
TGTGCCAGCAGTGACCGGGACAGCCCTATCCACGAGCAGTACTTC